This TCR beta chain was obtained from a study of cytomegalovirus exposure and HLA in healthy donors. In the PCR, 60 Vbeta and 13 Jbeta primers were used. Sequenced by immunoSEQ multiplex PCR; TCRdb stores in-frame clones only, minus some. The data contain about 160,000 clones, roughly 70% of them seen just once; the ten biggest clones take up roughly 6.6%. Germline V gene sequence: CDR1 SEHNR, CDR2 FQNEAQ (reference sequence). V trimming: 0 bases; J trimming: 7 bases; junction bases outside the gene matches: 11. The CDR3 runs 17 residues. The chain combines TRBV7-9 with TRBJ2-2; 7 bases are a match to TRBD1. The sequenced material came from PBMCs. The receptor's source is a man aged 35 to 55 in good health and CMV-seropositive. The CDR3 region has the DNA TGTGCCAGCAGCTTAGCGCGCTCACAGGGGAAGGGCGGGGAGCTGTTTTTT. Amino acids: CASSLARSQGKGGELFF.